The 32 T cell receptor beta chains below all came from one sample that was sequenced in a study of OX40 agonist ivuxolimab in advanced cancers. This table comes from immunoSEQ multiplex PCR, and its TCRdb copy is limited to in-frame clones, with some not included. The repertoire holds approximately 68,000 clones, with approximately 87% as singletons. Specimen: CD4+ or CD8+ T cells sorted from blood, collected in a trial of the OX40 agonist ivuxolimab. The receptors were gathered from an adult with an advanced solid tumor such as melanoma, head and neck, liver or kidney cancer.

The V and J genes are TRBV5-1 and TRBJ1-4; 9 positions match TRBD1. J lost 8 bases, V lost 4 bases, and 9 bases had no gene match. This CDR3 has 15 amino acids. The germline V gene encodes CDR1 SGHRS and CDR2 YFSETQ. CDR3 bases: TGCGCCAGCAGCCTCACCGGGACAGGGAACGAAAAACTGTTTTTT. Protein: CASSLTGTGNEKLFF.

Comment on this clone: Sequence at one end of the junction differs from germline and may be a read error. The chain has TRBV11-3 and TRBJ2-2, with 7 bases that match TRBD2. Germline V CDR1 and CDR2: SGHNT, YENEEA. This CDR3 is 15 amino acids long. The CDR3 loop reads CASSLGEGNTGELFF. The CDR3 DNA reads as TGTGCCAGCAGTTTAGGGGAGGGGAACACCGGGGAGCTGTTTTTT.

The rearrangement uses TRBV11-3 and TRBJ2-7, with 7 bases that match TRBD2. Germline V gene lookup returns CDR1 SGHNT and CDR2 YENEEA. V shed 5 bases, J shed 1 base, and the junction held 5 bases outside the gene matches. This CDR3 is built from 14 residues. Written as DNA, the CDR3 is TGTGCCAGCAGCCCGGGAGGCGGTTCCTACGAGCAGTACTTC. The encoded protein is CASSPGGGSYEQYF.

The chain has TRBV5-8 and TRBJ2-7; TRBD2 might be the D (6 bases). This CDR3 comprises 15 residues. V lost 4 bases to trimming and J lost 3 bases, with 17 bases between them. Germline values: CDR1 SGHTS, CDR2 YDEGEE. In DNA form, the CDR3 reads TGTGCCAGCAGCCGGGGACTTGGGGGATTCTACGAGCAGTACTTC. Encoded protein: CASSRGLGGFYEQYF. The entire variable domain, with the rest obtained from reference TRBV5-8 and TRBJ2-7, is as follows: EAGVTQSPTHLIKTRGQQATLRCSPISGHTSVYWYQQALGLGLQFLLWYDEGEERNRGNFPPRFSGRQFPNYSSELNVNALELEDSALYLCASSRGLGGFYEQYFGPGTRLTVT.

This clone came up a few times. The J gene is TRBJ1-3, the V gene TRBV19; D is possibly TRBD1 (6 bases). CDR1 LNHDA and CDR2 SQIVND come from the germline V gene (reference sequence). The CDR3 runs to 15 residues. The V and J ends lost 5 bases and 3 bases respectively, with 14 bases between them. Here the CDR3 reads CASSWDGQRGNTIYF. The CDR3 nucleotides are TGTGCCAGTAGTTGGGATGGACAGCGTGGAAACACCATATATTTT.

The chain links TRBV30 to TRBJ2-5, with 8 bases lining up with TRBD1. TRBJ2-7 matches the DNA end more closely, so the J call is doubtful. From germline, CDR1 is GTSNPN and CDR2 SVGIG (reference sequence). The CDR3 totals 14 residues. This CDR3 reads CAWRAGTGSYEQYF. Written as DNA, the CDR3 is TGTGCCTGGAGGGCCGGGACAGGCTCCTACGAGCAGTACTTC.

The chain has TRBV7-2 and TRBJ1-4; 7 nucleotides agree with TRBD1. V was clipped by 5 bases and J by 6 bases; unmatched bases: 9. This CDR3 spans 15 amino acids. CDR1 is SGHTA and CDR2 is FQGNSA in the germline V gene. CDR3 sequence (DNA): TGTGCCAGCAGCACAAAAGGGGGCGCCGATGAAAAACTGTTTTTT. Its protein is CASSTKGGADEKLFF. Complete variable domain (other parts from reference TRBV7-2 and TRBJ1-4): GAGVSQSPSNKVTEKGKDVELRCDPISGHTALYWYRQSLGQGLEFLIYFQGNSAPDKSGLPSDRFSAERTGGSVSTLTIQRTQQEDSAVYLCASSTKGGADEKLFFGSGTQLSVL.

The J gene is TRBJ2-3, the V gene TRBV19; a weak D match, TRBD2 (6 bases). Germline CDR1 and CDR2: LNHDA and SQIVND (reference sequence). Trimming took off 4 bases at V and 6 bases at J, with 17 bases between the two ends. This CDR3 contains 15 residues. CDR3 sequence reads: CASSTVSAGRDTQYF. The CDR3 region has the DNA TGTGCCAGTAGTACCGTCAGCGCGGGGAGGGATACGCAGTATTTT.

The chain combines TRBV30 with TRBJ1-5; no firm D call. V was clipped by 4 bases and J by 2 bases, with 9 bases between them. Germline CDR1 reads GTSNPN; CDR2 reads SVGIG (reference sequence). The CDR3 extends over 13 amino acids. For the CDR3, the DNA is TGTGCCTGGAACCAGGTGGGCAATCAGCCCCAGCATTTT. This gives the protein CAWNQVGNQPQHF. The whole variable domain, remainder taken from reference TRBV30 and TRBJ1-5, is SQTIHQWPATLVQPVGSPLSLECTVEGTSNPNLYWYRQAAGRGLQLLFYSVGIGQISSEVPQNLSASRPQDRQFILSSKKLLLSDSGFYLCAWNQVGNQPQHFGDGTRLSIL.

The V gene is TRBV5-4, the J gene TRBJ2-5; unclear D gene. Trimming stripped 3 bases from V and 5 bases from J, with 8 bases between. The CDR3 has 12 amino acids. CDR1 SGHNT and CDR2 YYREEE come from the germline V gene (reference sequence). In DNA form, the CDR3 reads TGTGCCAGCAGCTCGGCTAGGGAGACCCAGTACTTC. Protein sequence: CASSSARETQYF.

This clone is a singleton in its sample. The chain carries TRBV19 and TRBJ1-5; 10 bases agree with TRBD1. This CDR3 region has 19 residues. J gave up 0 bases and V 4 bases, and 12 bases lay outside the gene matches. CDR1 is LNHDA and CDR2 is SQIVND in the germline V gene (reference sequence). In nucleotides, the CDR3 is TGTGCCAGTAGTAACGGCTGGGGACAGGGGAGAATTAGCAATCAGCCCCAGCATTTT. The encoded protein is CASSNGWGQGRISNQPQHF.

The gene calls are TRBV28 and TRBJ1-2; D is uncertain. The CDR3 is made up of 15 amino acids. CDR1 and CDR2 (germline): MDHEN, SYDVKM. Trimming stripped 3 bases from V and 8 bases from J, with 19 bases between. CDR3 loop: CASSFWYRPDGGYTF. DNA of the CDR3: TGTGCCAGCAGTTTTTGGTACCGTCCTGATGGGGGCTACACCTTC.

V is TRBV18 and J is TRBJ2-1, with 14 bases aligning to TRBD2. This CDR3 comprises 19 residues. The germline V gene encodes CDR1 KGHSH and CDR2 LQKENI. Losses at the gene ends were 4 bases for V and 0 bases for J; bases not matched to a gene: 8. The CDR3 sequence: CASSQYPGTSGSSYNEQFF. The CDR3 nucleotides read TGTGCCAGCTCACAGTACCCCGGGACTAGCGGGAGCTCCTACAATGAGCAGTTCTTC.

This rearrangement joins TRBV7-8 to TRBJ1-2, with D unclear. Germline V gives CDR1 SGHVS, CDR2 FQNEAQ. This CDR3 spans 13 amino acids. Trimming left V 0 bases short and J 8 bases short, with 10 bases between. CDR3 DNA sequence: TGTGCCAGCAGCTTAGCCGGGAAGTTCGGCTACACCTTC. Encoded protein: CASSLAGKFGYTF.

The CDR3 here is CASSPLGRDEQYF. CDR3 nucleotide sequence: TGTGCCAGCTCACCACTCGGCAGGGACGAGCAGTACTTC. J is TRBJ2-7 and V is TRBV18; the D gene is possibly TRBD1 (5 bases). Per germline, CDR1 KGHSH and CDR2 LQKENI. Trimming removed 1 base from V and 5 bases from J, with 9 bases in between. The CDR3 has 13 residues. The whole variable domain, filled in from reference TRBV18 and TRBJ2-7, reads NAGVMQNPRHLVRRRGQEARLRCSPMKGHSHVYWYRQLPEEGLKFMVYLQKENIIDESGMPKERFSAEFPKEGPSILRIQQVVRGDSAAYFCASSPLGRDEQYFGPGTRLTVT.

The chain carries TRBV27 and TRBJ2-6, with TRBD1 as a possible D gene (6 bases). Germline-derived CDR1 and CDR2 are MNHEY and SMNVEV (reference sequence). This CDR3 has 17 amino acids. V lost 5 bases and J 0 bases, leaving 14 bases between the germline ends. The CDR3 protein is CASSTDRSFSGANVLTF. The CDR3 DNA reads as TGTGCCAGCAGTACCGACAGGAGTTTCTCTGGGGCCAACGTCCTGACTTTC.

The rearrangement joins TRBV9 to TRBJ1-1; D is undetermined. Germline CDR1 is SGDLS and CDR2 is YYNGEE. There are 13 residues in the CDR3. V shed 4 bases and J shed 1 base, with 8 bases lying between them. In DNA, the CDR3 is TGTGCCAGCAGCTCGGAGGGGAACACTGAAGCTTTCTTT. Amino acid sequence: CASSSEGNTEAFF.

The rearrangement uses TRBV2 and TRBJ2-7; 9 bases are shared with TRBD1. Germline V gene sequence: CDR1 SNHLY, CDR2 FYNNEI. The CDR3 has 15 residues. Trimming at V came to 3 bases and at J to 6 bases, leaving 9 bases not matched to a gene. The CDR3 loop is CASSDLRTGDGEQYF. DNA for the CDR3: TGTGCCAGCAGTGATCTTAGGACAGGGGACGGCGAGCAGTACTTC.

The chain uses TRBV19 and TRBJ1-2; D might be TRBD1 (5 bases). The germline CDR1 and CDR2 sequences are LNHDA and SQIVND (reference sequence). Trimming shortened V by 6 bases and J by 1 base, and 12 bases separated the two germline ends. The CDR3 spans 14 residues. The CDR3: CASSLDSVNYGYTF. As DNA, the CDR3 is TGTGCCAGTAGCCTTGACAGTGTTAACTATGGCTACACCTTC.

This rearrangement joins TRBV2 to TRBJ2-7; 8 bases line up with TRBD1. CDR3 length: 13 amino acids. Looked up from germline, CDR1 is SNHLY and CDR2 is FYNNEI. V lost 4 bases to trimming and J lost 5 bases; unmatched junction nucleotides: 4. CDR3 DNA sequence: TGTGCCAGCAGTGTGACAGGGGCCCACGAGCAGTACTTC. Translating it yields CASSVTGAHEQYF.

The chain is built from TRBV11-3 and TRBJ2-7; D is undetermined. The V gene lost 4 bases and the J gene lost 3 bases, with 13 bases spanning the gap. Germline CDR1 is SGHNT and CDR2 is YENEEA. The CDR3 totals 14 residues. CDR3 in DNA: TGTGCCAGCAGCTCCTCGGTCAAAGTCTACGAGCAGTACTTC. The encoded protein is CASSSSVKVYEQYF.

The CDR3 spells CASSSTGIDTQYF. CDR3 nucleotide sequence: TGTGCCAGCAGCTCGACAGGGATAGATACGCAGTATTTT. The genes are TRBV7-3 and TRBJ2-3; 7 positions match TRBD1. The CDR3 is made up of 13 amino acids. V lost 4 bases, J lost 5 bases, and 3 bases stayed unmatched. The germline CDR1 and CDR2 sequences are SGHTA and FQGTGA.

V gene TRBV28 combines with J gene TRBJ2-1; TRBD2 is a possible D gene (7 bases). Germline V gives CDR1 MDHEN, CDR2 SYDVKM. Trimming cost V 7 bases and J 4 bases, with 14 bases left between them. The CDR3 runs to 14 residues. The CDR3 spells CASIGGGRYNEQFF. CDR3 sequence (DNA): TGTGCCAGCATCGGCGGGGGCCGTTACAATGAGCAGTTCTTC.

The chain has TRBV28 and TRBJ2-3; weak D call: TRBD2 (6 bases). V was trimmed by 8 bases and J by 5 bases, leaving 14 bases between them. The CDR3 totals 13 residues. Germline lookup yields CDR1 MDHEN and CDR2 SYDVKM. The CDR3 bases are TGTGCCAGCGAGCGATGGGGGGAAGATACGCAGTATTTT. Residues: CASERWGEDTQYF. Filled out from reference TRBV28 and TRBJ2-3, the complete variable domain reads DVKVTQSSRYLVKRTGEKVFLECVQDMDHENMFWYRQDPGLGLRLIYFSYDVKMKEKGDIPEGYSVSREKKERFSLILESASTNQTSMYLCASERWGEDTQYFGPGTRLTVL.

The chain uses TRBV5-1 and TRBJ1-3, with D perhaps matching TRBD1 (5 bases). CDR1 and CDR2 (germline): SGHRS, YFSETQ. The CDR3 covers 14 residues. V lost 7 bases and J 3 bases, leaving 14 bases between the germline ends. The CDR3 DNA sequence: TGCGCCAGCGGCCAGCAGGGATTTGGAAACACCATATATTTT. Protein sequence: CASGQQGFGNTIYF.

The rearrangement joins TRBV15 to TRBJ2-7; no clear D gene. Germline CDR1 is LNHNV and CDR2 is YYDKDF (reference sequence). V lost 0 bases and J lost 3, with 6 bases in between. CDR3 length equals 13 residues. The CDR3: CATSREGGYEQYF. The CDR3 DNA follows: TGTGCCACCAGCAGAGAGGGTGGCTACGAGCAGTACTTC.

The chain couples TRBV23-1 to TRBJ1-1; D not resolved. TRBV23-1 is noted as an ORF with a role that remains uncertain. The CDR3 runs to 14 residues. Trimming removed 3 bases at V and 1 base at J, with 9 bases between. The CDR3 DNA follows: TGCGCCAGCAGTCAGGGCGGGAGGAACACTGAAGCTTTCTTT. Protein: CASSQGGRNTEAFF.

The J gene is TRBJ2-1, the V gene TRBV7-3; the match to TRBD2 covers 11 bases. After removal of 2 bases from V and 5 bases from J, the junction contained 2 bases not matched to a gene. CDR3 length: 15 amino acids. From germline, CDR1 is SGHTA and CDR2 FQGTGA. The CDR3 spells CASSLVAGGNNEQFF. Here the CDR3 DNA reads TGTGCCAGCAGCTTAGTAGCGGGAGGGAACAATGAGCAGTTCTTC.

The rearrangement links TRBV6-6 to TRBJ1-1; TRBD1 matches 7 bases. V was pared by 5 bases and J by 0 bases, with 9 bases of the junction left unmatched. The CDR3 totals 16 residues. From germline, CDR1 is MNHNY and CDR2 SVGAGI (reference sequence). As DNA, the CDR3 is TGTGCCAGCAGTCGAGGGGGACAGCCCATGAACACTGAAGCTTTCTTT. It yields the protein CASSRGGQPMNTEAFF.

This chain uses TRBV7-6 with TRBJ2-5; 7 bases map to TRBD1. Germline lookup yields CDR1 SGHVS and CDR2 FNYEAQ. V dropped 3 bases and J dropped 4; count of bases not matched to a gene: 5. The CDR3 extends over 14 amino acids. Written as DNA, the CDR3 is TGTGCCAGCAGCTTTCGAGGGGGCCCAGAGACCCAGTACTTC. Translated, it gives CASSFRGGPETQYF.

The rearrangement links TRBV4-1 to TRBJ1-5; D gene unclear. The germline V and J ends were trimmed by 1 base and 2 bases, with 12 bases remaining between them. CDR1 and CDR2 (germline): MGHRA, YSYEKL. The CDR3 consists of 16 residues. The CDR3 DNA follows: TGCGCCAGCAGCCAAGCAACCGATAGCGGCAATCAGCCCCAGCATTTT. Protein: CASSQATDSGNQPQHF.

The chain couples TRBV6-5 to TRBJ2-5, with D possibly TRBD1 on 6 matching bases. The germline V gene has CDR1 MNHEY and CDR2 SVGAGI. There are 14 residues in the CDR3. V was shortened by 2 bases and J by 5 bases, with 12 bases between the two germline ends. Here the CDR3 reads CASSYQGFWETQYF. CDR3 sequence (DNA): TGTGCCAGCAGTTACCAGGGGTTTTGGGAGACCCAGTACTTC.